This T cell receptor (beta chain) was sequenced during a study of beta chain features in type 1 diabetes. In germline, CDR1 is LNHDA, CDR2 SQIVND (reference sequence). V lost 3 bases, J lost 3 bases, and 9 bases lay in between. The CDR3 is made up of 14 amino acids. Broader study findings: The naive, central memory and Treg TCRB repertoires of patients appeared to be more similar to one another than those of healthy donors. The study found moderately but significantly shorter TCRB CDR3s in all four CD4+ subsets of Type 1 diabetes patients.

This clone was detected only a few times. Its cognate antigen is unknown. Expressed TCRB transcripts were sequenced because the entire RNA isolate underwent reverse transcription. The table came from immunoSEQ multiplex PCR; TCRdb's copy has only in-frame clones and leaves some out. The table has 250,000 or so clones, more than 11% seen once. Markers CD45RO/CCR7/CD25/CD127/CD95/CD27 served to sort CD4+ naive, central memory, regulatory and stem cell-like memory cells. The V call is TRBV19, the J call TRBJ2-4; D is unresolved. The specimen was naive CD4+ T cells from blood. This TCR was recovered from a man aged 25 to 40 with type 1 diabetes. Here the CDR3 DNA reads TGTGCCAGTAGTATTGTCGGGTTCAAAAACATTCAGTACTTC. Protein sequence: CASSIVGFKNIQYF.